The clone carrying this T cell receptor (beta chain) was detected a few times. Its antigen is unidentified. This sample is drawn from a study of blood T cells in healthy people across ages. Germline CDR1 and CDR2: SGHVS and FNYEAQ. V was cut by 7 bases and J by 4 bases, with 18 bases left in between. This CDR3 has 15 amino acids. Next came a second PCR, run for about 7 to 12 cycles, which used a sample-barcoded 5' primer along with a J-beta primer mix. TCRdb itself ran the 5' RACE reads through MiXCR, one entry per CDR3 protein. The table records 1.4 million or so distinct CDR3 sequences, roughly 43% of them present only once. Points from the study as a whole: Significant beta diversity loss was already apparent by age approximately 36, declining roughly linearly.

The sequencing sample was made of blood. This chain joins TRBV7-6 and TRBJ2-3; tentative D call: TRBD2 (6 bases). This sequence was found in a young woman in good health. The CDR3 region has the DNA TGTGCCAGCAATCCTTCTCCGGGGGTGGCAGATACGCAGTATTTT. It specifies CASNPSPGVADTQYF. Filled out from reference TRBV7-6 and TRBJ2-3, the complete variable domain reads GAGVSQSPRYKVTKRGQDVALRCDPISGHVSLYWYRQALGQGPEFLTYFNYEAQQDKSGLPNDRFSAERPEGSISTLTIQRTEQRDSAMYRCASNPSPGVADTQYFGPGTRLTVL.